The 19 T cell receptor beta chains presented below share a single source sample, sequenced in a study of identical twins. MiXCR, applied by TCRdb to the 5' RACE reads, yields one record per CDR3 protein. Here the sample spans some 660,000 distinct CDR3 sequences, 8.5% to 9.5% being singletons. These data were likewise used in another study, on yellow fever vaccine responses in identical twins.

The specimen was PBMCs. The receptors here all came from a woman aged 18-29 years in good health.

There are a few counts of this clonotype. The gene calls are TRBV5-4 and TRBJ2-4; D is unclear. With 4 bases removed from V and 4 bases from J, the gap between germline ends came to 21 bases. The CDR3 contains 17 residues. In germline, CDR1 is SGHNT, CDR2 YYREEE (reference sequence). This chain's CDR3 is CASSHGPWGSAKNIQYF. Written as DNA, the CDR3 is TGTGCCAGCAGCCACGGACCCTGGGGTTCAGCTAAAAACATTCAGTACTTC.

This clonotype was observed a single time. The V and J genes are TRBV6-1 and TRBJ1-2; D remains ambiguous. This CDR3 region has 14 residues. The ends were cut back, 2 bases at V and 3 bases at J, with 10 bases in the middle. Germline V gene lookup returns CDR1 MNHNS and CDR2 SASEGT. The CDR3 spells CASSELWVDYGYTF. The CDR3 region has the DNA TGTGCCAGCAGTGAATTGTGGGTTGACTATGGCTACACCTTC.

This clonotype was seen many times. The chain has TRBV12-3 or TRBV12-4 and TRBJ1-1; no reliable D call. This CDR3 is built from 15 residues. Trimming removed 3 bases at V and 0 bases at J, with 11 bases between. The CDR3 loop is CASSFLGQLNTEAFF. Written as DNA, the CDR3 is TGTGCCAGCAGTTTTTTAGGGCAACTGAACACTGAAGCTTTCTTT.

This clonotype has only a few counts. V is TRBV5-6 and J is TRBJ2-6; D unclear. The V and J ends lost 5 bases and 2 bases respectively, with 5 bases between them. This CDR3 comprises 13 residues. Germline lookup yields CDR1 SGHDT and CDR2 YYEEEE. The CDR3 DNA is TGTGCCAGCAGGGTTACTGGGGCCAACGTCCTGACTTTC. It codes for CASRVTGANVLTF.

This clonotype appeared many times. The V and J genes are TRBV28 and TRBJ2-1; D unclear. The V end lost 3 bases, the J end lost 4 bases, and 13 bases lay between the germline ends. The CDR3 sequence is 15 residues long. Germline V CDR1 and CDR2: MDHEN, SYDVKM. CDR3 protein: CASSLVRAEYNEQFF. The CDR3 nucleotides are TGTGCCAGCAGTTTGGTTAGGGCAGAATACAATGAGCAGTTCTTC.

The chain couples TRBV4-2 to TRBJ2-1; D could derive from TRBD1 or TRBD2 (5 bases each). Germline CDR1 reads LGHNA; CDR2 reads YNFKEQ. This CDR3 is 14 amino acids long. V lost 1 base, J lost 5 bases, and 9 bases lay in between. The CDR3 loop reads CASSQGDGHNEQFF. The CDR3 coding sequence is TGTGCCAGCAGCCAAGGGGACGGGCACAATGAGCAGTTCTTC.

V is TRBV30 and J is TRBJ2-5; D not certain. CDR3 length: 13 amino acids. The germline V gene has CDR1 GTSNPN and CDR2 SVGIG (reference sequence). Trimming took 4 bases from V and 5 from J, leaving 14 bases between them. CDR3 protein: CAWKLAVLETQYF. The CDR3, as DNA: TGTGCCTGGAAACTGGCGGTCCTGGAGACCCAGTACTTC. The complete variable domain, with remaining parts taken from reference TRBV30 and TRBJ2-5, reads SQTIHQWPATLVQPVGSPLSLECTVEGTSNPNLYWYRQAAGRGLQLLFYSVGIGQISSEVPQNLSASRPQDRQFILSSKKLLLSDSGFYLCAWKLAVLETQYFGPGTRLLVL.

This clonotype was observed a few times. This sequence joins TRBV6-1 and TRBJ2-2; unclear D gene. V lost 6 bases and J lost 0, with 20 bases in between. Germline assignment: CDR1 MNHNS and CDR2 SASEGT. The CDR3 loop spans 18 amino acids. The CDR3 here is CASSPIAVWGSNTGELFF. CDR3 DNA: TGTGCCAGCAGCCCGATTGCAGTTTGGGGATCGAACACCGGGGAGCTGTTTTTT.

The chain combines TRBV6-1 with TRBJ2-7; D not resolved. Germline values: CDR1 MNHNS, CDR2 SASEGT. Between the trimmed V and J ends, which lost 5 bases and 0 bases, there was a span of 11 bases. The CDR3 contains 14 residues. CDR3 nucleotides: TGTGCCAGCAGTCCGGACGGGTACTCCTACGAGCAGTACTTC. Protein: CASSPDGYSYEQYF.

This clonotype has a single count. The chain has TRBV5-1 and TRBJ2-3, with D hard to call. The CDR3 is made up of 13 amino acids. The V end was cut by 5 bases, the J end by 1 base, with 8 bases between. Germline V gene data show CDR1 as SGHRS and CDR2 as YFSETQ. CDR3 DNA: TGCGCCAGCAGACTCCCCCGCACAGATACGCAGTATTTT. Translated, it gives CASRLPRTDTQYF.

This clonotype has at least ten counts. The rearrangement uses TRBV7-2 and TRBJ2-2; D is ambiguous. This CDR3 spans 16 amino acids. Trimming took 3 bases from V and 4 from J, leaving 15 bases between them. Germline CDR1 and CDR2: SGHTA and FQGNSA. CDR3 protein: CASSFNSVGRTGELFF. The CDR3 DNA reads TGTGCCAGCAGCTTTAACAGCGTCGGCCGCACCGGGGAGCTGTTTTTT.

V is TRBV28 and J is TRBJ2-2, with 7 bases identical to TRBD1. V lost 5 bases, J lost 6 bases, and 6 bases stayed unmatched. Germline V gene lookup returns CDR1 MDHEN and CDR2 SYDVKM. The CDR3 is 14 amino acids. Written as DNA, the CDR3 is TGTGCCAGCAGTAGACAGGGTAGGGCCGGGGAGCTGTTTTTT. This sequence encodes CASSRQGRAGELFF.

The J gene is TRBJ1-6, the V gene TRBV6-1; 9 nucleotides match TRBD1. V was clipped by 5 bases and J by 8 bases; unmatched bases: 4. Germline CDR1 reads MNHNS; CDR2 reads SASEGT. This CDR3 is 14 amino acids long. This CDR3 reads CASSKDRGYSPLHF. Written as DNA, the CDR3 is TGTGCCAGCAGTAAGGACAGGGGATATTCACCCCTCCACTTT.

This clonotype has just a few counts. The rearrangement links TRBV2 to TRBJ2-1; 9 nucleotides line up with TRBD1. The CDR3 is made up of 14 amino acids. Germline-derived CDR1 and CDR2 are SNHLY and FYNNEI. After removal of 4 bases from V and 7 bases from J, the junction contained 5 bases not matched to a gene. CDR3 loop: CASSGDRVGNEQFF. The CDR3 DNA follows: TGTGCCAGCAGTGGGGACAGGGTGGGTAATGAGCAGTTCTTC.

The rearrangement uses TRBV7-9 and TRBJ1-1; D is uncertain. The CDR3 covers 16 residues. V lost 5 bases and J lost 5, with 21 bases in between. Germline-derived CDR1 and CDR2 are SEHNR and FQNEAQ (reference sequence). The CDR3: CASSAQVAGVETEAFF. CDR3 DNA: TGTGCCAGCAGCGCGCAGGTGGCGGGAGTGGAGACTGAAGCTTTCTTT.

This clonotype was seen only a few times. The chain is built from TRBV7-3 and TRBJ1-1; 7 nucleotides agree with TRBD1. V shed 1 base, J shed 6 bases, and the junction held 5 bases outside the gene matches. Germline V gene lookup returns CDR1 SGHTA and CDR2 FQGTGA. This CDR3 spans 14 amino acids. CDR3 amino acids: CASSLRGRGSEAFF. CDR3 nucleotide sequence: TGTGCCAGCAGCTTAAGGGGCAGGGGGTCTGAAGCTTTCTTT.

This clonotype showed up many times. The gene calls are TRBV4-3 and TRBJ2-2, with D tentatively TRBD1 (6 bases). The ends were cut back, 1 base at V and 1 base at J, with 10 bases in the middle. Germline V gene lookup returns CDR1 LGHNA and CDR2 YSLEER. This CDR3 region has 16 residues. The CDR3 region has the DNA TGCGCCAGCAGCCAAGCAGGGGCCCTGAACACCGGGGAGCTGTTTTTT. Translation gives CASSQAGALNTGELFF.

This clonotype has only a few counts. This sequence joins TRBV6-5 and TRBJ2-7; D may match TRBD1 or TRBD2 (5 bases each). This CDR3 is 16 amino acids long. CDR1 is MNHEY and CDR2 is SVGAGI in the germline V gene. V was pared by 0 bases and J by 2 bases, with 14 bases between. CDR3 in amino acids: CASSYSPGDGAYEQYF. The CDR3 DNA is TGTGCCAGCAGTTACTCTCCCGGGGACGGAGCCTACGAGCAGTACTTC.

This clonotype occurred a few times. The chain couples TRBV15 to TRBJ2-7; 11 nucleotides align to TRBD1. Germline values: CDR1 LNHNV, CDR2 YYDKDF (reference sequence). The V gene end was trimmed by 5 bases and the J gene end by 7 bases; junction bases not matched to a gene: 7. The CDR3 is 14 residues long. Here the CDR3 reads CATSPDRGRWEQYF. The CDR3 DNA follows: TGTGCCACCAGCCCGGACAGGGGGCGATGGGAGCAGTACTTC.